Below, 3 T cell receptor beta chains from the same sample are listed, as sequenced in a study of OX40 agonist ivuxolimab in advanced cancers. The library was generated by the immunoSEQ multiplex PCR assay. This immuneACCESS table, as held by TCRdb, lists in-frame sequences with V and J called but not all clones. Of the missing ones, under half trace to an unresolved V gene in checked studies; the others have no known cause. Present in this sample are 94,000 or so clones, roughly 80% of which were seen just once. The ten biggest clones cover roughly 5.8% of the sample. Here the sequenced sample was CD4+ or CD8+ T cells sorted from blood, taken in a trial of the OX40 agonist ivuxolimab. The origin of the receptors is an adult with an advanced solid tumor such as melanoma, head and neck, liver or kidney cancer.

The chain has TRBV4-3 and TRBJ1-1; 8 nucleotides align to TRBD1. Germline CDR1 and CDR2: LGHNA and YSLEER. Trimming at V came to 1 base and at J to 0 bases, leaving 13 bases not matched to a gene. The CDR3 spans 19 residues. Written as DNA, the CDR3 is TGCGCCAGCAGCCAAGCACCCGGACAGGGCGCGGGGTTGAACACTGAAGCTTTCTTT. Translation: CASSQAPGQGAGLNTEAFF.

The chain links TRBV7-6 to TRBJ2-5; D is uncertain. Trimming left V 5 bases short and J 5 bases short, with 18 bases between. Germline V gene lookup returns CDR1 SGHVS and CDR2 FNYEAQ. The CDR3 consists of 15 residues. The chain's CDR3 is CASSVTSSNDETQYF. In DNA, the CDR3 is TGTGCCAGCAGCGTGACGAGCAGCAACGACGAGACCCAGTACTTC.

CDR3 sequence (DNA): TGTGCCAGCAGTTACTCGGACAGTTATCAGCCCCAGCATTTT. Translating gives CASSYSDSYQPQHF. V gene TRBV6-6 combines with J gene TRBJ1-5, with a possible D match to TRBD1 (6 bases). Germline CDR1 MNHNY, CDR2 SVGAGI (reference sequence). The CDR3 spans 14 residues. Trimming took 0 bases from V and 5 from J, leaving 8 bases between them.